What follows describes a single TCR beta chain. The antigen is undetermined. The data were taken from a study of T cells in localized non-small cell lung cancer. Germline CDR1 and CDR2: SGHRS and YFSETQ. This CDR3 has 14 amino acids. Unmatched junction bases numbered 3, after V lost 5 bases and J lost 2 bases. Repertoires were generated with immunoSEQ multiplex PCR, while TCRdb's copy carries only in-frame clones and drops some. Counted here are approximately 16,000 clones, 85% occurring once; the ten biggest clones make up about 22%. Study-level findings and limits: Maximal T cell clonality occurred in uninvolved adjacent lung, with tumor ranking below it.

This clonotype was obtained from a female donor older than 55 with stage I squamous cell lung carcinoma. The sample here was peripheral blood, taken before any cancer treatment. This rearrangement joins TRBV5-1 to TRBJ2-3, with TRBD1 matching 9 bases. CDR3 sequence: CASSRDRATDTQYF. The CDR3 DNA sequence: TGCGCCAGCAGTCGGGACAGGGCCACAGATACGCAGTATTTT.